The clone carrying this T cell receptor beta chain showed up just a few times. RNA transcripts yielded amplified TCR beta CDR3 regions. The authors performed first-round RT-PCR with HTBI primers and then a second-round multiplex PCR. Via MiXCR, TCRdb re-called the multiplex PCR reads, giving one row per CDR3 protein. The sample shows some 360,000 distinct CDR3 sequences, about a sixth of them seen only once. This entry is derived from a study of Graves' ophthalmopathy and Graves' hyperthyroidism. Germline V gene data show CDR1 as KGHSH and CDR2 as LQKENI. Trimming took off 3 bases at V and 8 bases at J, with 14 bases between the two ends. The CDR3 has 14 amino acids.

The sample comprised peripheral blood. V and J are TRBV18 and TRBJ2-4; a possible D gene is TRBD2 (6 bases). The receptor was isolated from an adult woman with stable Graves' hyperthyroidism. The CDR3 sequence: CASSPRTWEDIQYF. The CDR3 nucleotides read TGTGCCAGCTCACCCCGGACTTGGGAGGACATTCAGTACTTC.